These 8 T cell receptor beta chains came from one sample sequenced in a study of OX40 agonist ivuxolimab in advanced cancers. The table came from immunoSEQ multiplex PCR; TCRdb's copy has only in-frame clones and leaves some out. The sample contains over 25,000 clones, roughly four fifths of which appear only once. This specimen was CD4+ or CD8+ T cells sorted from blood, taken in a trial of the OX40 agonist ivuxolimab. The receptors originated from an adult with an advanced solid tumor such as melanoma, head and neck, liver or kidney cancer.

This chain uses TRBV27 with TRBJ2-7; D unclear. Trimming stripped 4 bases from V and 2 bases from J, with 9 bases between. Germline V gene sequence: CDR1 MNHEY, CDR2 SMNVEV (reference sequence). This CDR3 region has 13 residues. The CDR3 DNA sequence: TGTGCCAGCAGTTCACGACGGACCTACGAGCAGTACTTC. This gives the protein CASSSRRTYEQYF.

V gene TRBV27 combines with J gene TRBJ2-7; possibly TRBD1 or TRBD2 for D (6 bases each). The V gene lost 0 bases and the J gene lost 3 bases, with 9 bases spanning the gap. The germline V gene encodes CDR1 MNHEY and CDR2 SMNVEV (reference sequence). The CDR3 loop spans 14 amino acids. CDR3 bases: TGTGCCAGCAGTTTATCAGGAGGGGGCTACGAGCAGTACTTC. Its translation: CASSLSGGGYEQYF.

The chain employs TRBV5-1 and TRBJ2-1; 8 nucleotides align to TRBD2. Germline V lookup: CDR1 SGHRS, CDR2 YFSETQ. The CDR3 has 13 residues. The V and J ends lost 5 bases and 7 bases, in that order; junction bases with no gene match: 5. The CDR3 DNA sequence: TGCGCCAGCAGAGCGGGAGAGGGGAATGAGCAGTTCTTC. It yields the protein CASRAGEGNEQFF.

The chain employs TRBV5-8 and TRBJ1-5; D remains ambiguous. V was shortened by 0 bases and J by 4 bases, with 8 bases between the two germline ends. The CDR3 consists of 14 residues. From germline, CDR1 is SGHTS and CDR2 YDEGEE. Here the CDR3 reads CASSLELGNQPQHF. In DNA form, the CDR3 reads TGTGCCAGCAGCTTGGAGTTGGGAAATCAGCCCCAGCATTTT.

Here the CDR3 reads CASSGRQGQETQYF. The CDR3 coding sequence is TGTGCCAGCAGCGGGCGACAGGGCCAAGAGACCCAGTACTTC. The rearrangement uses TRBV7-9 and TRBJ2-5, with 7 bases that match TRBD1. V shed 5 bases, J shed 1 base, and the junction held 4 bases outside the gene matches. This CDR3 contains 14 residues. Per germline, CDR1 SEHNR and CDR2 FQNEAQ (reference sequence).

This chain uses TRBV7-5 with TRBJ1-3; the D call TRBD1 from the table was never checked on the DNA. TRBV7-5 is labeled a pseudogene. The length of the CDR3 is 18 residues. Here the CDR3 reads CVRSALPTYTGCGNTIYF. CDR3 DNA: TGTGTCAGAAGCGCGTTACCAACTTATACAGGGTGCGGAAACACCATATATTTT.

The rearrangement links TRBV11-1 to TRBJ2-3, with 9 bases lining up with TRBD2. The CDR3 covers 15 residues. Trimming took 4 bases from V and 6 from J; bases not matched to a gene: 8. Germline loops: CDR1 SGHAT, CDR2 FQDESV (reference sequence). This chain's CDR3 is CASSSLSAGGDTQYF. CDR3 coding DNA: TGTGCCAGCAGCTCTCTATCCGCGGGGGGGGATACGCAGTATTTT. The variable domain in full, completed from reference TRBV11-1 and TRBJ2-3, reads EAEVAQSPRYKITEKSQAVAFWCDPISGHATLYWYRQILGQGPELLVQFQDESVVDDSQLPKDRFSAERLKGVDSTLKIQPAELGDSAMYLCASSSLSAGGDTQYFGPGTRLTVL.

This chain uses TRBV7-3 with TRBJ2-7; D is undetermined. CDR1 and CDR2 from the germline V gene are SGHTA and FQGTGA. The V end was cut by 4 bases, the J end by 4 bases, with 11 bases between. The CDR3 runs to 13 residues. The CDR3 sequence is CASSSSGGYEQYF. The CDR3, as DNA: TGTGCCAGCAGCTCATCGGGCGGTTACGAGCAGTACTTC.